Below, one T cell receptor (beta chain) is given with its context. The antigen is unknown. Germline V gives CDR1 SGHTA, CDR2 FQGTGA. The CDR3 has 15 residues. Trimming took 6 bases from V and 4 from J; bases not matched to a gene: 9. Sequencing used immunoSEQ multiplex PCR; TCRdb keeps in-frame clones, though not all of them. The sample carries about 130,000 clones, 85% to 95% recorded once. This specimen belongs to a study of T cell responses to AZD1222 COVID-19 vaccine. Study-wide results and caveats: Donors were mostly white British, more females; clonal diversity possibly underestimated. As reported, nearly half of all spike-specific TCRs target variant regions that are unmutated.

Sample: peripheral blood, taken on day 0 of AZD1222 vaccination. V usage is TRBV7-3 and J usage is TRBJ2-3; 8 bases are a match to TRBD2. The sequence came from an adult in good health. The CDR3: CASRPGLAGPDTQYF. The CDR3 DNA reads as TGTGCCAGCAGACCAGGGCTAGCGGGCCCAGATACGCAGTATTTT. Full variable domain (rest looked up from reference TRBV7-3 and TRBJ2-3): GAGVSQTPSNKVTEKGKYVELRCDPISGHTALYWYRQSLGQGPEFLIYFQGTGAADDSGLPNDRFFAVRPEGSVSTLKIQRTERGDSAVYLCASRPGLAGPDTQYFGPGTRLTVL.